The 5 T cell receptor beta chains in this list originate from one sample, sequenced in a study of cytomegalovirus exposure and HLA in healthy donors. The PCR employed 60 Vbeta primers together with 13 Jbeta primers. TCRdb's copy holds only in-frame clones and misses some; the assay was immunoSEQ multiplex PCR. The data contain 100,000 or so clones, around 74% of them seen just once; the ten biggest clones take up around 1.9%. Sequenced sample: PBMCs. The receptors were sampled from a woman between 40 and 55 years old in good health and CMV-seronegative.

The chain has TRBV7-6 and TRBJ1-2; D is ambiguous. This CDR3 has 16 amino acids. The germline gives CDR1 SGHVS, CDR2 FNYEAQ. The ends were cut back, 5 bases at V and 2 bases at J, with 18 bases in the middle. CDR3 loop: CASSPGQPGSNYGYTF. In nucleotides, the CDR3 is TGTGCCAGCAGCCCGGGCCAACCGGGGTCAAACTATGGCTACACCTTC.

This chain uses TRBV19 with TRBJ2-2, with 9 bases identical to TRBD2. The CDR3 is made up of 18 amino acids. With V trimmed by 2 bases and J by 4 bases, 11 bases remained unmatched. Looked up from germline, CDR1 is LNHDA and CDR2 is SQIVND (reference sequence). As DNA, the CDR3 is TGTGCCAGTAGTATATATGAGGCGCGGGGGGGCGCCACCGGGGAGCTGTTTTTT. It yields the protein CASSIYEARGGATGELFF.

The rearrangement joins TRBV10-3 to TRBJ1-4, with no clear D. Trimming removed 8 bases from V and 3 bases from J, with 10 bases in between. The length of the CDR3 is 13 residues. Germline CDR1 reads ENHRY; CDR2 reads SYGVKD. CDR3 nucleotide sequence: TGTGCCATCTCCCGGGGAGCTAATGAAAAACTGTTTTTT. Its translation: CAISRGANEKLFF.

The CDR3 spells CATSRDSYGYTF. The CDR3 nucleotides read TGTGCCACCAGCAGAGACAGCTATGGCTACACCTTC. The chain employs TRBV15 and TRBJ1-2; D gene unclear. V lost 0 bases and J lost 4, with 3 bases in between. The CDR3 totals 12 residues. Looked up from germline, CDR1 is LNHNV and CDR2 is YYDKDF (reference sequence).

This clone came up once. Within the sample, other DNA sequences also encode this same CDR3. V gene TRBV30 combines with J gene TRBJ2-7; no firm D call. V was clipped by 0 bases and J by 4 bases, with 10 bases between them. The CDR3 loop spans 13 amino acids. The germline CDR1 and CDR2 sequences are GTSNPN and SVGIG (reference sequence). The CDR3 coding sequence is TGTGCCTGGAGTGTGGCAGGATCTTACGAGCAGTACTTC. Translation: CAWSVAGSYEQYF.